These T cell receptor beta chains were read from a single sample in a study of monozygotic twins with cystic fibrosis. Clones were sequenced by immunoSEQ multiplex PCR, and TCRdb holds only the in-frame ones, with some missing. The table shows about 15,000 clones, with roughly 81% occurring only once. The sequencing input was blood. The receptors were sampled from a boy aged 5-17 years with cystic fibrosis. The CDR3 runs from the conserved cysteine through the conserved F or W. The D gene is left open where the match is weak. Part of the rows lack a size; the others show once, few, many or a class for expanded clones.

d_gene: -
j_gene: TRBJ1-1
v_gene: TRBV28
abundance: -
CDR3nt: TGTGCCAGCAGTTTGGATGTAGGGACATTGAACACTGAAGCTTTCTTT
CDR3aa: CASSLDVGTLNTEAFF

d_gene: -
j_gene: TRBJ2-7
v_gene: TRBV10-3
abundance: -
CDR3nt: TGTGCCATCAGAAGAGGGACCGAACCCTACGAGCAGTACTTC
CDR3aa: CAIRRGTEPYEQYF

d_gene: -
j_gene: TRBJ2-2
v_gene: TRBV6-1
abundance: -
CDR3nt: TGTGCCAGCAGCGTTAGGGGGGACACCGGGGAGCTGTTTTTT
CDR3aa: CASSVRGDTGELFF

d_gene: TRBD1
j_gene: TRBJ1-2
v_gene: TRBV7-8
abundance: -
CDR3nt: TGTGCCAGCAGCCCTGGACAGGGTAACTATGGCTACACCTTC
CDR3aa: CASSPGQGNYGYTF

d_gene: -
j_gene: TRBJ1-2
v_gene: TRBV6-1
abundance: -
CDR3nt: TGTGCCAGCAGTGTAACAATTACACCGGGACAAGGCTACACCTTC
CDR3aa: CASSVTITPGQGYTF

d_gene: -
j_gene: TRBJ1-5
v_gene: TRBV11-2
abundance: -
CDR3nt: TGTGCCAGCAGCTTAAGAGGGGACAACCTTCGGGGGGGACAGCCCCAGCATTTT
CDR3aa: CASSLRGDNLRGGQPQHF

d_gene: TRBD1
j_gene: TRBJ1-4
v_gene: TRBV7-2
abundance: -
CDR3nt: TGTGCCAGCAGCCCCTGGGGGACAGGGGGGCTTCTGGATGAAAAACTGTTTTTT
CDR3aa: CASSPWGTGGLLDEKLFF

d_gene: -
j_gene: TRBJ2-7
v_gene: TRBV27
abundance: -
CDR3nt: TGTGCCAGCAGTTTACGGCCAGTCTACGAGCAGTACTTC
CDR3aa: CASSLRPVYEQYF

d_gene: TRBD1
j_gene: TRBJ1-2
v_gene: TRBV10-1
abundance: -
CDR3nt: TGCGCCAGCAGTCCTCGGACAGGATATGGCTACACCTTC
CDR3aa: CASSPRTGYGYTF

d_gene: -
j_gene: TRBJ2-7
v_gene: TRBV6-5
abundance: -
CDR3nt: TGTGCCAGCAGTGATTCAGGGACCCCCTACGAGCAGTACTTC
CDR3aa: CASSDSGTPYEQYF

d_gene: -
j_gene: TRBJ1-1
v_gene: TRBV2
abundance: -
CDR3nt: TGTGCCAGACAGACCTTTATGAACACTGAAGCTTTCTTT
CDR3aa: CARQTFMNTEAFF

d_gene: TRBD2
j_gene: TRBJ2-4
v_gene: TRBV6-5
abundance: -
CDR3nt: TGTGCCAGCAGTTACTCGCCCGGGGGGGAAAACATTCAGTACTTC
CDR3aa: CASSYSPGGENIQYF

d_gene: TRBD2
j_gene: TRBJ2-7
v_gene: TRBV5-3
abundance: -
CDR3nt: TGTGCCAGAGAGAGCGGGAGGGATATGTGGTCCTACGAGCAGTACTTC
CDR3aa: CARESGRDMWSYEQYF

d_gene: TRBD2
j_gene: TRBJ2-7
v_gene: TRBV5-4
abundance: -
CDR3nt: TGTGCCAGCAGCTACCAGACTAGCGGGAGCTACGAGCAGTACTTC
CDR3aa: CASSYQTSGSYEQYF

d_gene: -
j_gene: TRBJ2-3
v_gene: TRBV18
abundance: -
CDR3nt: TGTGCCAGCTCACCACCGACAGGAGGGACCGCACGGGATACGCAGTATTTT
CDR3aa: CASSPPTGGTARDTQYF

d_gene: -
j_gene: TRBJ2-1
v_gene: TRBV5-1
abundance: -
CDR3nt: TGCGCCAGCAGCTTTCCGGGCAATGAGCAGTTCTTC
CDR3aa: CASSFPGNEQFF

d_gene: -
j_gene: TRBJ1-1
v_gene: TRBV7-8
abundance: -
CDR3nt: TGTGCCAGCAGCTTAGGGACGGGCGAAGCTTTCTTT
CDR3aa: CASSLGTGEAFF

d_gene: -
j_gene: TRBJ1-4
v_gene: TRBV5-1
abundance: -
CDR3nt: TGCGCCAGCAGCTTGTACCTGGGGGAGTTTGAAAAACTGTTTTTT
CDR3aa: CASSLYLGEFEKLFF

d_gene: TRBD1
j_gene: TRBJ1-3
v_gene: TRBV10-3
abundance: -
CDR3nt: TGTGCCATCAGTGATCCTAAACAGGGGACTTCTGGAAACACCATATATTTT
CDR3aa: CAISDPKQGTSGNTIYF

d_gene: -
j_gene: TRBJ1-4
v_gene: TRBV6-1
abundance: -
CDR3nt: TGTGCCAGCAAAGGACATGAAAAACTGTTTTTT
CDR3aa: CASKGHEKLFF

d_gene: TRBD1
j_gene: TRBJ1-5
v_gene: TRBV7-9
abundance: once
CDR3nt: TGTGCCAGCAGCTTAGATTTGGGTGCAGGGGGCGCGGGGCAGCCCCAGCATTTT
CDR3aa: CASSLDLGAGGAGQPQHF

d_gene: -
j_gene: TRBJ2-2
v_gene: TRBV4-1
abundance: -
CDR3nt: TGCGCCAGCAGCCAAGGAACCGGGGAGCTGTTTTTT
CDR3aa: CASSQGTGELFF

d_gene: -
j_gene: TRBJ1-1
v_gene: TRBV10-1
abundance: -
CDR3nt: TGCGCCACCACACCGCTGGGACTGGACACTGAAGCTTTCTTT
CDR3aa: CATTPLGLDTEAFF

d_gene: -
j_gene: TRBJ1-5
v_gene: TRBV5-5
abundance: -
CDR3nt: TGTGCCAGCAGCTTGAGGCAGGTACAGCCCCAGCATTTT
CDR3aa: CASSLRQVQPQHF

d_gene: -
j_gene: TRBJ1-6
v_gene: TRBV30
abundance: -
CDR3nt: TGTGCCTGGAGTGGGGGTGGTAATTCACCCCTCCACTTT
CDR3aa: CAWSGGGNSPLHF

d_gene: -
j_gene: TRBJ1-6
v_gene: TRBV4-1
abundance: once
CDR3nt: TGCGCCAGCAGCCAAGATATGAGCAGGGGCTCCTATAATTCACCCCTCCACTTT
CDR3aa: CASSQDMSRGSYNSPLHF

d_gene: TRBD1
j_gene: TRBJ1-5
v_gene: TRBV7-9
abundance: -
CDR3nt: TGTGCCAGCAGCGCTGGGACAGGGAATCAGCCCCAGCATTTT
CDR3aa: CASSAGTGNQPQHF